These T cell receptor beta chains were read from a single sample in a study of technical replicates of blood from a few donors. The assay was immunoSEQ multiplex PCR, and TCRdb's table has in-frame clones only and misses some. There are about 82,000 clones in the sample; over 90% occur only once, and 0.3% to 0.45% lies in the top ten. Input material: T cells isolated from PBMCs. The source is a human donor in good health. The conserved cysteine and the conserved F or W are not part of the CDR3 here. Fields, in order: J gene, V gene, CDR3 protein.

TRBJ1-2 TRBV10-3 AISEPRTGENGYT
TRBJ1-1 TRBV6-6 ASSLSTGNTEAF
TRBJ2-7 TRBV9 ASSAGQGGYEQY
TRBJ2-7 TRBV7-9 ASTSGAEQY
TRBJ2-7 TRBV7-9 ASSLTTGYPYEQY
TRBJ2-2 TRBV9 ASSGGASGNTGELF
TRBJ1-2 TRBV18 ASSPSGEYYGYT
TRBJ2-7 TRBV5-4 ASSGRGGRAYEQY
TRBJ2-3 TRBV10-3 AISESSAKERGSTDTQY
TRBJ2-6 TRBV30 AWSGSTSGANVLT
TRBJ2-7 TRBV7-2 ASSLHGSAY
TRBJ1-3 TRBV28 ASGPSGGNTIY
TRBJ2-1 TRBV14 ASSQWLAGGFDEQF
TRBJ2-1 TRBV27 ASRGLHDEQF
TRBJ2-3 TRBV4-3 ASSQVAGGIDTQY
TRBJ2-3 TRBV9 ASSVGRGLSTDTQY
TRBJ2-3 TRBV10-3 ATLASRTDTQY
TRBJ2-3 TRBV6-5 ASRSGLEDTQY
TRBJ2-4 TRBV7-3 ASSLNRQGANIQY
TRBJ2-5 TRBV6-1 ASSGPKLALQETQY
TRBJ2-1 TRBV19 ASSIGFTGKGNEQF
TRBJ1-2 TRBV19 ASSRTAEQPIRYT
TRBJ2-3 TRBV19 ASSRGQVPDTQY
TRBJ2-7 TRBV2 ASRWEGLWTSGTNEQY
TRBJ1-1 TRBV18 ASSPASLNTEAF
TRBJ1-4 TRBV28 ASRPPTGDNEKLF
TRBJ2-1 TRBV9 ASSVKDMVGRGNYNEQF
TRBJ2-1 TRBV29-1 SVLAGVVDEQF
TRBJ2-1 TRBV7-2 ASSFGLAGRNEQF
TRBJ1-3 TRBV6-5 ATTGLGNTIY
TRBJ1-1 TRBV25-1 ASSGTGMFAEAF
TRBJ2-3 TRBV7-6 ASSPFVEGLTDTQY
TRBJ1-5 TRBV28 ASSFLRGDQPQH
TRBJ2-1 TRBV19 ATKGTSQDEQF
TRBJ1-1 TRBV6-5 ASSGQGVRRTEAF
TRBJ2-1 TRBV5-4 ASSHSGPSYNEQF
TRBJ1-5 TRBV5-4 ASSVRGSNQPQH
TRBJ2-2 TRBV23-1 ASSQSNRDPRNTGELF